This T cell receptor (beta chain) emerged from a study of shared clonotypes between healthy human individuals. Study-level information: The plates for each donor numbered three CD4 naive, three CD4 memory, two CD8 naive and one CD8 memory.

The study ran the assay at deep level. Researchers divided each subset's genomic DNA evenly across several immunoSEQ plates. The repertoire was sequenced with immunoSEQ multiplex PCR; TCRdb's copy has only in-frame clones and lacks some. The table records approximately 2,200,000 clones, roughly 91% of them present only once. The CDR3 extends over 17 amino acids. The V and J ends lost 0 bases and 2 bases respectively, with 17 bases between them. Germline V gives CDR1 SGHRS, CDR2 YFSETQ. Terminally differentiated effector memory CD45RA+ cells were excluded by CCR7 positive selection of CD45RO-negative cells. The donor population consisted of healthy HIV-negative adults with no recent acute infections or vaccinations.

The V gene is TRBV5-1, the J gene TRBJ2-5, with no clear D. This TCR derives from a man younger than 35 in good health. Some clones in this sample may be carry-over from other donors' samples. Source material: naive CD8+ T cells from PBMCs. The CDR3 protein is CASSLATREVRQETQYF. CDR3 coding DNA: TGCGCCAGCAGCTTGGCTACGAGAGAGGTGCGGCAAGAGACCCAGTACTTC.